This T cell receptor (beta chain) was observed in a study of cytomegalovirus exposure and HLA in healthy donors (dated by TCRdb to the late 2010s). Notes on the research overall: An earlier analysis of several hundred of the donors reported around 280 Gb of sequence data and 95 million to 130 million unique TCR beta sequences obtained from approximately 180 million T cells. A separate validation cohort of 90 to 150 different subjects was used in addition to the approximately 640-subject first cohort. Typing coverage differed by locus: A, B, C, DRB1 and DQB1 were typed in about 629-640 donors, DQA1 in approximately 520, DPA1 in approximately 610, and DPB1 in 400 to 490. Among the approximately 420 genotyped donors, around 81% belonged to the genetic ancestry cluster associated with self-reported Caucasian donors. Donor age, sex, ethnicity and CMV serostatus were compiled alongside the repertoire data. The study used immunosequencing to profile the T cell repertoires of 666 subjects and linked those repertoires to cytomegalovirus serostatus. Both class I and class II loci were covered by HLA typing, at four-digit resolution. All discovery cohort repertoires had been generated using a single sequencing platform. An early release covering 550 to 650 HLA-typed donors comprised approximately 290 gigabases of sequencing data and about 90 million unique TCR sequences. In a later genetic analysis, genome-wide SNP genotypes for about three fifths of the 666 donors were used, and that subset was treated as a discovery cohort. Across approximately 400 genotyped donors of the cohort, an average of about 240,000 unique TCR beta nucleotide sequences per donor were sequenced, and around 19% of those sequences were non-productive. To decide whether each TCR beta V gene segment behaved as functional or pseudogenic, an earlier analysis of some 600 of the donors relied on high-throughput TCR beta sequencing. A later analysis re-examined previously published TCR beta repertoires from just over 650 donors and added high-resolution HLA genotyping to investigate patterns of TCR occurrence. High-throughput TCR immunosequencing, statistical association of individual TCRs with disease status, and machine learning were combined to predict cytomegalovirus infection status. Rather than using new phenotypic data, the later analysis identified candidate immune exposures from TCR beta sequences and from how often those sequences occurred across donors. Four to six DR-DQ haplotypes were handled as single units for association and clustering, since linkage in the cohort was strong. The aim of the study was to test whether cataloging public T cell receptors could identify signatures of past pathogen exposure. Here is what the overall study found, with its caveats: Broadly in line with IMGT annotations, most TCR beta V segments showed up in productive rearrangements about 87% or about 30% of the time in an earlier analysis of under 700 of the donors. Sequencing depth was assumed to be roughly uniform across donors in the presence/absence analyses, though that assumption may not hold. At a false discovery rate of 0.05, a later analysis linked about 16,000 TCR beta sequences to specific HLA alleles. The study listed 150 to 200 TCR beta chains as associated with cytomegalovirus. A later analysis reported that several top co-occurrence clusters appeared linked to parvovirus B19, influenza, CMV and Epstein-Barr virus. For the cohort, immune exposure information was limited to CMV serostatus. Linkage disequilibrium might explain the correlated functional status among segregating V segments, but an unknown experimental factor could not be excluded. A group of highly shared sequence variants was considered likely to be a technical artifact of the sequencing pipeline. In a later analysis, TCR association rates were found to vary across HLA loci, with the most associated TCRs seen for DRB1 alleles and the fewest for HLA-C alleles. Most TCR sequences were observed very rarely across donors, whereas some public TCRs were present in many individuals. A later analysis found that most CMV-associated TCR beta chains appeared HLA-restricted, with HLA associations seemingly driven largely by CMV exposure. HLA typing was unavailable for some donors at each locus, so association tests used only the typed subset. The authors suggested that the approach could potentially be extended to other disease states and immunological phenotypes. A later analysis found that HLA-associated TCR beta chains were more clonally expanded and had lower generation probabilities than equally common non-associated chains. A further reported finding was that TCR beta sequences accurately predicted the HLA-A and HLA-B alleles for most subjects in the first cohort. According to a later genetic analysis, donors in an Asian-associated ancestry cluster had fewer N-insertions in productive TCRs than the approximately 700-donor mean. The cohort was sequenced for TCR beta chains only, and without alpha or paired-chain data the features that could be detected were limited. Cytomegalovirus status was reported to be diagnosed by the classifier with high specificity and sensitivity in both the original and validation cohorts. In a later genetic analysis, a missense DCLRE1C variant was associated with V-gene and J-gene trimming of TCR beta chains, and the association was replicated in an independent cohort. When HLA alleles, especially DR and DQ, strongly co-occurred, attributing TCR associations to individual alleles was difficult. Some 15 rarely observed V segments, including chromosome 9 orphons, were excluded from the earlier analysis of approximately 500 of the donors because counts were too low. Because the 87-base-pair reads could not distinguish some IMGT-functional V segments, including TRBV6-2 and TRBV6-3, those segments were excluded. In vitro tests confirmed that a few of the cytomegalovirus-associated TCR beta chains recognize cytomegalovirus antigens.

The cohort consisted of 600 to 750 healthy bone marrow donors. All cohort members were sampled while nominally healthy, although unrecorded immune exposures were likely present. The donor was CMV seronegative and belonged to the group of 352 seronegative cohort members. A peripheral blood sample was provided by each donor, and peripheral blood mononuclear cells were used for TCR beta sequencing. The Qiagen DNeasy Blood Extraction Kit was used to extract genomic DNA from the blood cell samples. Taken from cysteine to phenylalanine, the CDR3 has 13 residues. CDR3 DNA only is kept here, 39 bases in frame from base 1. The germline V gene (reference sequence) specifies LNHDA as CDR1 and SQIVND as CDR2. Relative to germline, V is 5 bases shorter and J is 4 bases shorter, with 12 bases between their ends. The library came from the immunoSEQ multiplex PCR assay. The multiplex PCR relied on a mix of 60 forward primers for TCR Vbeta segments and 13 reverse primers for TCR Jbeta segments. A multiplex PCR assay on genomic DNA amplified the CDR3 region of rearranged TCR beta genes. On the Illumina HiSeq System, the amplified TCR beta libraries were sequenced as 87-base-pair reads. The authors' analysis ran thus. A later analysis tallied 75 million to 95 million unique TCR beta chains across the 700 or so repertoires, and about 10 million of those chains were shared by two or more donors. To remove PCR and sequencing errors, raw reads were error-corrected and collapsed into unique sequences using a nearest-neighbor algorithm that merged closely related sequences. To assign V, D and J gene segments, CDR3 sequences were aligned to IMGT reference sequences. Each retained sequence needed at least a six-nucleotide match to both a V gene segment and a J gene segment. A rearrangement was called productive if the CDR3 had no stop codons and remained in frame with V and J, and every other rearrangement was called non-productive. Following IMGT convention, CDR3 was defined as the stretch from the second conserved V-encoded cysteine up to the conserved J-encoded phenylalanine. In an earlier analysis of roughly 580 of the donors, sequences lacking an unambiguous match to a single V gene segment were excluded. In an earlier analysis of approximately 590 of the donors, V segments were called functional above 56.7% productive rearrangements and were called segregating when the between-donor standard deviation exceeded 5%. A statistical classification framework was built to diagnose cytomegalovirus status from the catalog of TCR beta chain sequences. In a later analysis, V and J genes were assigned by comparing TCR nucleotide sequences against IMGT/GENE-DB human TR gene sequences. In a later analysis, CDR3 sequences and most-parsimonious VDJ recombination scenarios were assigned using the TCRdist pipeline. A later analysis defined each TCR beta chain by its CDR3 amino acid sequence plus V-gene family, and excluded reads lacking a unique V-gene family. To address suspected cross-contamination and a sequencing artifact, a later analysis removed roughly 640 highly shared, low-generation-probability nucleotide sequences. In a later analysis, a clonal expansion index for each public chain was calculated from normalized within-repertoire ranks of inferred template counts. A later analysis computed generation probabilities with a VDJ recombination model fitted to out-of-frame rearrangements, and checked the results against IGoR. In a later analysis, hypergeometric tests were used to score TCR-TCR, TCR-HLA and TCR-CMV co-occurrence, with a repertoire-size bias correction applied to TCR pairs. A later analysis estimated false discovery rates by permuting HLA or CMV assignments 20 times. A later analysis grouped co-occurring TCRs with DBSCAN, adding TCRdist sequence similarity when clustering within HLA-allele-positive subsets. Co-occurrence clustering excluded repertoires with fewer than 30,000 or more than 120,000 public chains, plus five with anomalous nucleotide sharing. TCRdb limited this immuneACCESS table to in-frame rearrangements with V and J called. A share of clones is missing; checked studies link under half to unresolved V genes, and the rest is unexplained. D and trimming were read from the DNA, whereas the V and J calls and clone size are those reported in that table. The sample has about 160,000 clones on record, less than 80% of them singletons. The ten most abundant clones make up less than 1% of the sample.

On this clone: This clone's antigen is unknown. Per-base qualities were not stored, and no clone one base away is much larger.

This sequence originates from a female donor in good health and CMV-seronegative. The chain is made from TRBV19 and TRBJ2-7, with the identity of the D gene unclear. Sequencing used PBMCs. The CDR3 protein sequence reads: CASSPETRYEQYF. Here is the DNA: TGTGCCAGTAGTCCGGAGACCCGGTACGAGCAGTACTTC.